This is a list of T cell receptor beta chains from one sample in a study of cytotoxic CD8 clonotypes in ibrutinib-treated CLL. Assay used: immunoSEQ multiplex PCR; TCRdb lists only in-frame clones, some missing. Of roughly 300,000 clones listed, roughly four fifths are singletons. This sample comprised PBMCs, obtained at disease progression, from a patient treated with ibrutinib. These receptors originate from a human donor with chronic lymphocytic leukemia. CDR3s include the opening cysteine and the closing phenylalanine or tryptophan. D genes are given only for firm matches. Expanded clones are given a class, and other clones once, few, many or no size at all.

V: TRBV7-8; size: .; J: TRBJ2-7; D: .; CDR3: CASSLGGIRPYEQYF; DNA: TGTGCCAGCAGCTTAGGCGGGATACGACCCTACGAGCAGTACTTC
V: TRBV7-3; size: .; J: TRBJ2-1; D: .; CDR3: CASSLVGPRDEQFF; DNA: TGTGCCAGCAGCTTAGTAGGGCCCCGGGATGAGCAGTTCTTC
V: TRBV29-1; size: .; J: TRBJ2-7; D: TRBD1; CDR3: CSVGQGPAYEQYF; DNA: TGCAGCGTGGGACAGGGGCCGGCGTACGAGCAGTACTTC
V: TRBV20-1; size: .; J: TRBJ2-7; D: .; CDR3: CSAPRWYEQYF; DNA: TGCAGTGCTCCCCGTTGGTACGAGCAGTACTTC
V: TRBV6-6; size: .; J: TRBJ1-2; D: .; CDR3: CASSYSPINYGYTF; DNA: TGTGCCAGCAGTTACTCCCCCATAAACTATGGCTACACCTTC
V: TRBV6-5; size: once; J: TRBJ1-4; D: .; CDR3: CASKPGLKDEKLFF; DNA: TGTGCCAGCAAACCGGGACTTAAAGATGAAAAACTGTTTTTT
V: TRBV5-6; size: .; J: TRBJ1-2; D: .; CDR3: CASSLVVRLYGYTF; DNA: TGTGCCAGCAGCTTGGTGGTCAGACTCTATGGCTACACCTTC
V: TRBV11-2; size: .; J: TRBJ2-7; D: TRBD2; CDR3: CASTPGLSWAEQYF; DNA: TGTGCCAGCACCCCGGGACTAAGTTGGGCCGAGCAGTACTTC
V: TRBV7-2; size: .; J: TRBJ2-7; D: .; CDR3: CASSLRVRGEQYF; DNA: TGTGCCAGCAGCTTGCGGGTTCGGGGCGAGCAGTACTTC
V: TRBV10-3; size: few; J: TRBJ2-7; D: .; CDR3: CAISEGKIYEQYF; DNA: TGTGCCATCAGTGAGGGGAAAATCTACGAGCAGTACTTC
V: TRBV19; size: .; J: TRBJ2-5; D: .; CDR3: CASTSGETQYF; DNA: TGTGCCAGTACCTCGGGGGAGACCCAGTACTTC
V: TRBV6-5; size: .; J: TRBJ2-1; D: TRBD2; CDR3: CASSYSGLAGVEQFF; DNA: TGTGCCAGCAGTTACTCGGGACTAGCGGGAGTGGAGCAGTTCTTC
V: TRBV5-4; size: .; J: TRBJ1-3; D: .; CDR3: CASSLGGRDTGNTIYF; DNA: TGTGCCAGCAGCTTGGGCGGCCGGGACACCGGAAACACCATATATTTT
V: TRBV19; size: .; J: TRBJ2-5; D: .; CDR3: CASSAAQAAQETQYF; DNA: TGTGCCAGTAGTGCGGCTCAAGCCGCCCAAGAGACCCAGTACTTC
V: TRBV4-2; size: .; J: TRBJ2-7; D: TRBD1; CDR3: CASSPDRGYEQYF; DNA: TGTGCCAGCAGCCCCGACAGGGGCTACGAGCAGTACTTC
V: TRBV7-3; size: .; J: TRBJ2-6; D: .; CDR3: CASSLVISGANVLTF; DNA: TGTGCCAGCAGCTTGGTGATCTCTGGGGCCAACGTCCTGACTTTC
V: TRBV7-9; size: .; J: TRBJ2-7; D: TRBD1; CDR3: CASRTGTGAGYEQYF; DNA: TGTGCCAGCAGAACCGGGACAGGGGCCGGCTACGAGCAGTACTTC
V: TRBV7-2; size: .; J: TRBJ1-6; D: .; CDR3: CASSLAWPFGGDSPLHF; DNA: TGTGCCAGCAGCTTAGCATGGCCCTTCGGGGGGGATTCACCCCTCCACTTT
V: TRBV9; size: .; J: TRBJ2-7; D: .; CDR3: CASSVGSGTYEQYF; DNA: TGTGCCAGCAGCGTAGGTTCAGGGACCTACGAGCAGTACTTC
V: TRBV10-1; size: .; J: TRBJ2-3; D: .; CDR3: CASSATGGGTDTQYF; DNA: TGCGCCAGCAGTGCCACGGGGGGCGGCACAGATACGCAGTATTTT
V: TRBV5-1; size: .; J: TRBJ1-4; D: .; CDR3: CASSLNAGLEKLFF; DNA: TGCGCCAGCAGCTTGAACGCAGGGTTAGAAAAACTGTTTTTT
V: TRBV14; size: once; J: TRBJ1-1; D: .; CDR3: CASSLGPGSTEAFF; DNA: TGTGCCAGCAGCCTAGGACCCGGGAGCACTGAAGCTTTCTTT
V: TRBV11-3; size: .; J: TRBJ1-3; D: TRBD1; CDR3: CASSLGKPQGGLGNTIYF; DNA: TGTGCCAGCAGCTTAGGGAAACCACAGGGGGGTCTTGGAAACACCATATATTTT
V: TRBV7-3; size: .; J: TRBJ2-2; D: .; CDR3: CASSLIGTGLSTGELFF; DNA: TGTGCCAGCAGCTTAATAGGTACAGGTCTGAGCACCGGGGAGCTGTTTTTT
V: TRBV5-1; size: .; J: TRBJ1-2; D: .; CDR3: CASSAPGQVPSYGYTF; DNA: TGCGCCAGCAGCGCACCGGGACAAGTACCTAGCTATGGCTACACCTTC